Listed below are T cell receptor beta chains from one sample, sequenced in a study of blood T cell repertoires in COVID-19. Profiled with immunoSEQ multiplex PCR; TCRdb holds only in-frame clones, not every one. Here the sample spans fewer than 200,000 clones, roughly 91% being singletons. Material for sequencing was peripheral blood. These TCRs come from a man in his late teens or twenties with COVID-19, enrolled during active disease. Both conserved end residues are part of each CDR3. A D gene is named only where the DNA matches it firmly. Expanded clones are given a class, and other clones once, few, many or no size at all.

>TRBV19|few|TRBJ2-2|TRBD2
TGTGCCAGTACCCATCGACTAGCGGGAGAACCCGGGGAGCTGTTTTTT
CASTHRLAGEPGELFF
>TRBV7-8|NA|TRBJ2-3|NA
TGTGCCAGCAGCTTAGGGGGCAATCTCTTCACAGATACGCAGTATTTT
CASSLGGNLFTDTQYF
>TRBV7-2|NA|TRBJ2-7|NA
TGTGCCAGCAGCTTGCCCCAGGTCCACGAGCAGTACTTC
CASSLPQVHEQYF
>TRBV18|NA|TRBJ1-1|NA
TGTGCCAGCTCAGGGGGGAGGGGTTCTGAAGCTTTCTTT
CASSGGRGSEAFF
>TRBV2|NA|TRBJ2-1|TRBD2
TGTGCCAGCAGTGAAGGGTCTAGCGGACCTTTCTACAATGAGCAGTTCTTC
CASSEGSSGPFYNEQFF
>TRBV27|NA|TRBJ1-6|TRBD1
TGTGCCAGCAGTGGGGGACAGGTCCATAATTCACCCCTCCACTTT
CASSGGQVHNSPLHF
>TRBV18|NA|TRBJ1-3|NA
TGTGCCAGCTCAGATCTCACCGGGTCCATTCTGGGAAACACCATATATTTT
CASSDLTGSILGNTIYF
>TRBV9|NA|TRBJ2-1|TRBD1
TGTGCCAGCAGCGTGACTCCCACAGGGGGCCATGAGCAGTTCTTC
CASSVTPTGGHEQFF
>TRBV6-2/TRBV6-3|NA|TRBJ1-4|NA
TGTGCCAGCAGTTACCCGGCGAGGGGGGAAAAACTGTTTTTT
CASSYPARGEKLFF
>TRBV27|NA|TRBJ2-7|TRBD2
TGTGCCAGCAGTTTGCACTACACTAGCGGGAGCTCCTACGAGCAGTACTTC
CASSLHYTSGSSYEQYF
>TRBV2|NA|TRBJ1-2|TRBD1
TGTGCCAGCTTGACAGGGGGCGCATTCTATGGCTACACCTTC
CASLTGGAFYGYTF
>TRBV13|few|TRBJ1-5|NA
TGTGCCAGCAGCTTAGGACAGGATAGCAATCAGCCCCAGCATTTT
CASSLGQDSNQPQHF
>TRBV5-5|NA|TRBJ2-7|TRBD1
TGTGCCAGCAGCTACGGGACAGGGGCCTACGAGCAGTACTTC
CASSYGTGAYEQYF
>TRBV5-1|NA|TRBJ2-1|NA
TGCGCCAGCAGCTTGGTGGGGAGCTCCTACAATGAGCAGTTCTTC
CASSLVGSSYNEQFF
>TRBV24-1|NA|TRBJ1-1|NA
TGTGCCACCAGTGAACGGGGGAGCACTGAAGCTTTCTTT
CATSERGSTEAFF
>TRBV20-1|NA|TRBJ2-7|NA
TGCAGTGCTACCCCCCAGGTAAGGCAGTACTTC
CSATPQVRQYF
>TRBV19|NA|TRBJ2-2|NA
TGTGCCAGTAGTGGCAGGAACACCGGGGAGCTGTTTTTT
CASSGRNTGELFF
>TRBV7-9|NA|TRBJ1-4|TRBD1
TGTGCCAGCAGCTCCGGGACAGGGGATAATGAAAAACTGCTTTTT
CASSSGTGDNEKLLF
>TRBV4-2|NA|TRBJ1-1|NA
TGTGCCAGCAGCCCCAGATCGGACACCCTGATGAACACTGAAGCTTTCTTT
CASSPRSDTLMNTEAFF
>TRBV18|NA|TRBJ2-1|TRBD2
TGTGCCAGCTCACCAGGACTAGCGGGAGGCCCTGGGGACAATGAGCAGTTCTTC
CASSPGLAGGPGDNEQFF
>TRBV7-2|NA|TRBJ1-6|NA
TGTGCCAGCAGCTTCCGAGTATCCCTGGGGAGCGCGCCCCTCCACTTT
CASSFRVSLGSAPLHF
>TRBV3-1/TRBV3-2|NA|TRBJ2-7|NA
TGTGCCAGCAGCCAAGGACGGAGCTCCTACGAGCAGTACTTC
CASSQGRSSYEQYF
>TRBV24-1|NA|TRBJ1-5|TRBD1
TGTGCCACCAGTGATTTGCGGACAGTCCAGGGGGATCAGCCCCAGCATTTT
CATSDLRTVQGDQPQHF